Below are 19 T cell receptor beta chains sequenced from a single sample in a study of identical twins (dated by TCRdb to 2016 to 2017). Receptor amplification or capture employed 5' RACE. The run used an Illumina HiSeq 2000. Using fastp trimming at Q25 and MiXCR clonotype assembly, TCRdb reanalyzed the public sequencing data and kept in-frame beta chains. Duplicate CDR3 protein sequences are folded into a single record with the most common DNA and genes. The table for this sample lists roughly 1,500,000 distinct CDR3 sequences; about 30% of them were counted only once. The ten largest clones add up to around 0.25% of the sample. Sequencing used cord blood. The receptor source for this set is a newborn girl in good health.

J is TRBJ2-3 and V is TRBV20-1; D gene unclear. The CDR3 loop spans 16 amino acids. V was shortened by 1 base and J by 4 bases, with 18 bases between the two germline ends. The V gene's germline CDR1 is DFQATT and CDR2 SNEGSKA (reference sequence). Here the CDR3 reads CSARGQYGFMADTQYF. The CDR3 region has the DNA TGCAGTGCTAGAGGCCAGTACGGGTTCATGGCAGATACGCAGTATTTT.

In its sample, this clonotype was seen a few times. The chain employs TRBV6-1 and TRBJ2-3; no clear D. The CDR3 loop spans 13 amino acids. V was trimmed by 3 bases and J by 3 bases, leaving 7 bases between them. The germline CDR1 and CDR2 sequences are MNHNS and SASEGT. The CDR3 loop reads CASSDPWTDTQYF. In DNA form, the CDR3 reads TGTGCCAGCAGTGACCCTTGGACAGATACGCAGTATTTT.

This clonotype occurred a few times. V gene TRBV5-1 combines with J gene TRBJ2-1, with D possibly TRBD2 on 6 matching bases. V was cut by 2 bases and J by 8 bases, with 14 bases left in between. The CDR3 contains 14 residues. Germline lookup yields CDR1 SGHRS and CDR2 YFSETQ. The CDR3 here is CASSFGTLNYEQFF. For the CDR3, the DNA is TGCGCCAGCAGCTTCGGGACTCTAAACTATGAGCAGTTCTTC.

The V gene is TRBV27, the J gene TRBJ1-6, with no clear D. The germline V gene has CDR1 MNHEY and CDR2 SMNVEV (reference sequence). V lost 0 bases to trimming and J lost 7 bases, with 13 bases between them. This CDR3 has 16 amino acids. For the CDR3, the DNA is TGTGCCAGCAGTTTATCATCGACAAGGAAGAATTCACCCCTCCACTTT. This codes for CASSLSSTRKNSPLHF.

The chain employs TRBV10-3 and TRBJ2-7, with 8 nucleotides matching TRBD2. Germline V gene data show CDR1 as ENHRY and CDR2 as SYGVKD. Unmatched junction bases numbered 16, after V lost 0 bases and J lost 9 bases. The CDR3 totals 17 residues. CDR3 sequence reads: CAISESPRLARERGQYF. For the CDR3, the DNA is TGTGCCATCAGTGAGTCTCCCCGACTAGCGAGAGAAAGGGGGCAGTACTTC.

The chain combines TRBV27 with TRBJ1-2; the D gene is possibly TRBD1 (6 bases). In germline, CDR1 is MNHEY, CDR2 SMNVEV (reference sequence). Trimming removed 5 bases at V and 4 bases at J, with 14 bases between. The CDR3 runs 14 residues. The CDR3 sequence is CASSAGDRLYGYTF. In DNA, the CDR3 is TGTGCCAGCAGTGCGGGCGACAGGCTCTATGGCTACACCTTC.

This clonotype was counted ten times or more. The gene calls are TRBV5-1 and TRBJ2-1; D may be TRBD1 (5 bases). CDR1 is SGHRS and CDR2 is YFSETQ in the germline V gene. The CDR3 has 16 amino acids. V gave up 0 bases and J gave up 0 bases, with 10 bases separating them. The CDR3 protein is CASSLDRLSSYNEQFF. The CDR3 DNA is TGCGCCAGCAGCTTGGACAGGCTAAGCTCCTACAATGAGCAGTTCTTC.

This clonotype has just one count. The chain recombines TRBV5-5 with TRBJ1-1, with 9 bases lining up with TRBD1. The junction had 7 bases not matched to a gene; V was cut back by 0 bases and J by 4 bases. The CDR3 has 16 amino acids. Looked up from germline, CDR1 is SGHKS and CDR2 is YYEKEE (reference sequence). The CDR3 reads CASSLAGDREGTEAFF. The DNA of the CDR3 is TGTGCCAGCAGCTTGGCCGGGGACAGGGAGGGCACTGAAGCTTTCTTT. The full variable domain, completed using reference TRBV5-5 and TRBJ1-1, is DAGVTQSPTHLIKTRGQQVTLRCSPISGHKSVSWYQQVLGQGPQFIFQYYEKEERGRGNFPDRFSARQFPNYSSELNVNALLLGDSALYLCASSLAGDREGTEAFFGQGTRLTVV.

This clonotype has only a few counts. The rearrangement links TRBV2 to TRBJ2-3, with D possibly matching TRBD2 (6 bases). Germline loops: CDR1 SNHLY, CDR2 FYNNEI. V lost 6 bases and J 2 bases, leaving 12 bases between the germline ends. The CDR3 length is 14 residues. The DNA of the CDR3 is TGTGCCAGCAGAGGCGGGAAAATCACAGATACGCAGTATTTT. It specifies CASRGGKITDTQYF.

The rearrangement uses TRBV12-3 or TRBV12-4 and TRBJ2-3, with D unclear. V dropped 0 bases and J dropped 5 bases, with 12 bases sitting between them. The CDR3 is made up of 15 amino acids. CDR3 DNA sequence: TGTGCCAGCAGTTTAGCCGGGCTTGTTCGAGATACGCAGTATTTT. As protein: CASSLAGLVRDTQYF.

This clonotype came up a few times. This sequence joins TRBV27 and TRBJ1-6, with D perhaps matching TRBD1 (6 bases). Germline lookup yields CDR1 MNHEY and CDR2 SMNVEV (reference sequence). The CDR3 loop spans 15 amino acids. Trimming removed 5 bases at V and 3 bases at J, with 11 bases between. The CDR3 loop is CASSARQVYNSPLHF. CDR3 sequence (DNA): TGTGCCAGCAGTGCCCGACAGGTCTATAATTCACCCCTCCACTTT.

This clonotype was recorded a few times. The chain recombines TRBV20-1 with TRBJ2-1; D tentatively fits TRBD1 or TRBD2 (6 bases each). This CDR3 region has 14 residues. The V gene lost 0 bases and the J gene lost 15 bases, with 21 bases spanning the gap. Germline-derived CDR1 and CDR2 are DFQATT and SNEGSKA (reference sequence). The CDR3 is CSARDGRRGARPFF. Here the CDR3 DNA reads TGCAGTGCTAGAGATGGTAGGAGGGGGGCGAGACCGTTCTTC.

This clonotype was counted at least ten times. The V and J genes are TRBV12-3 or TRBV12-4 and TRBJ1-2, with a weak D call TRBD1 (5 bases). Trimming took 1 base from V and 8 from J, leaving 8 bases between them. This CDR3 contains 12 residues. The CDR3 loop reads CASSLGGEGYTF. The DNA of the CDR3 is TGTGCCAGCAGTTTAGGGGGGGAAGGCTACACCTTC.

In its sample, this clonotype was seen many times. This rearrangement joins TRBV12-3 or TRBV12-4 to TRBJ2-7, with D perhaps TRBD1 or TRBD2 (6 bases each). Deletions cut 6 bases from V and 2 bases from J, with 14 bases between. The length of the CDR3 is 14 residues. The CDR3 sequence is CASSSRGTTYEQYF. The CDR3 DNA reads as TGTGCCAGCAGCTCCCGCGGGACAACCTACGAGCAGTACTTC.

The CDR3 here is CSAPPFGTGDEKLFF. Written as DNA, the CDR3 is TGCAGTGCTCCGCCCTTCGGGACAGGGGATGAAAAACTGTTTTTT. This chain links TRBV20-1 with TRBJ1-4; 10 bases are shared with TRBD1. The CDR3 is made up of 15 amino acids. Germline CDR1 is DFQATT and CDR2 is SNEGSKA (reference sequence). The V segment lost 5 bases and the J segment 6 bases; nucleotides outside the gene matches: 9.

This clonotype was observed a handful of times. This chain links TRBV4-1 with TRBJ2-1; D is perhaps TRBD2 (6 bases). The J call may not be correct, given that the DNA end is closer to TRBJ2-7. The CDR3 has 15 amino acids. The germline V gene has CDR1 MGHRA and CDR2 YSYEKL. CDR3 sequence reads: CASSTKGGAYNEQYF. The CDR3 DNA is TGCGCCAGCAGTACCAAGGGCGGGGCCTACAATGAGCAGTACTTC.

The CDR3 region is CASKLAGTPYEQYF. In DNA, the CDR3 is TGTGCCAGCAAGCTTGCAGGGACCCCCTACGAGCAGTACTTC. The chain has TRBV28 and TRBJ2-7; D might be TRBD1 or TRBD2, each matching 5 bases. CDR1 is MDHEN and CDR2 is SYDVKM in the germline V gene. The length of the CDR3 is 14 residues. Trimming pared 7 bases from V and 2 bases from J, leaving 15 bases between.

Ten or more counts support this clonotype. V usage is TRBV5-1 and J usage is TRBJ2-1; 12 nucleotides match TRBD2. V lost 0 bases to trimming and J lost 2 bases; unmatched junction nucleotides: 0. The germline V gene encodes CDR1 SGHRS and CDR2 YFSETQ. The CDR3 length is 16 residues. This chain's CDR3 is CASSLGTSGAYNEQFF. In nucleotides, the CDR3 is TGCGCCAGCAGCTTGGGGACTAGCGGGGCCTACAATGAGCAGTTCTTC.

Only one count was recorded for this clonotype. The chain employs TRBV7-9 and TRBJ1-4; 7 bases are shared with TRBD1. The CDR3 runs 16 residues. Germline CDR1 reads SEHNR; CDR2 reads FQNEAQ (reference sequence). J lost 5 bases, V lost 4 bases, and 10 bases had no gene match. This CDR3 is CASSSSPGQRNEKLFF. The CDR3 DNA reads TGTGCCAGCAGCTCCTCACCGGGACAGCGAAATGAAAAACTGTTTTTT. The full variable domain, with the rest looked up from reference TRBV7-9 and TRBJ1-4, is DTGVSQNPRHKITKRGQNVTFRCDPISEHNRLYWYRQTLGQGPEFLTYFQNEAQLEKSRLLSDRFSAERPKGSFSTLEIQRTEQGDSAMYLCASSSSPGQRNEKLFFGSGTQLSVL.